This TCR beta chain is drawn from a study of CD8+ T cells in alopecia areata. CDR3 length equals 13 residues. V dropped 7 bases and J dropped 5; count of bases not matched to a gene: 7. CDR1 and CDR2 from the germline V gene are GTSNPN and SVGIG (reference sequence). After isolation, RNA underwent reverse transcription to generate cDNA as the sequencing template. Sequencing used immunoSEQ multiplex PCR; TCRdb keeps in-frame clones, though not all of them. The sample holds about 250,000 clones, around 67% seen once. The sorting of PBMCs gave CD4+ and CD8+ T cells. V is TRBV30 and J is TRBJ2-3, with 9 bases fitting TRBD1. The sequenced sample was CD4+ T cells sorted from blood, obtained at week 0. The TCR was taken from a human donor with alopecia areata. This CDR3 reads CASVQGAGDTQYF. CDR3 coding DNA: TGTGCCTCCGTACAGGGGGCAGGAGATACGCAGTATTTT.